These T cell receptor beta chains were read from a single sample in a study of OX40 agonist ivuxolimab in advanced cancers. Produced via immunoSEQ multiplex PCR; TCRdb's table is partial and in-frame only. Among some 32,000 clones listed, less than 90% were seen once. The input for sequencing was CD4+ or CD8+ T cells sorted from blood, taken in a trial of the OX40 agonist ivuxolimab. Every receptor here comes from an adult with an advanced solid tumor such as melanoma, head and neck, liver or kidney cancer. Both conserved end residues are part of each CDR3. The D gene is left open where the match is weak. Part of the rows lack a size; the others show once, few, many or a class for expanded clones.

TRBV5-6	TRBJ2-7	NA	NA	TGTGCCAGCAGTTCGGCCGGGTACGACGAGCAGTACTTC	CASSSAGYDEQYF
TRBV5-4	TRBJ1-2	NA	NA	TGTGCCAGCAGCTTGACCATTCCGGGCCGCTCTGGCTACACCTTC	CASSLTIPGRSGYTF
TRBV5-5	TRBJ1-1	NA	NA	TGTGCCAGCAGCTTAGGGCCAGGGAGCGGGAACACTGAAGCTTTCTTT	CASSLGPGSGNTEAFF
TRBV5-5	TRBJ1-1	NA	NA	TGTGCCAGCAGCTTGGGGATGACGGGAAATGAAGCTTTCTTT	CASSLGMTGNEAFF
TRBV5-1	TRBJ2-5	NA	TRBD2	TGCGCCAGCAGCCCCCTCCTAGCGGGAGGGCGGGAGACCCAGTACTTC	CASSPLLAGGRETQYF
TRBV5-5	TRBJ1-3	NA	NA	TGTGCCAGCAGCTTAAGCCGTTGGCCTGGAAACACCATATATTTT	CASSLSRWPGNTIYF
TRBV5-6	TRBJ2-2	NA	NA	TGTGCCAGCAGCTTATCTTTCGGGGAGCTGTTTTTT	CASSLSFGELFF
TRBV7-9	TRBJ2-7	NA	TRBD1	TGTGCCAGCAGCTCTTACCGGGACAGGGGTGACGAGCAGTACTTC	CASSSYRDRGDEQYF
TRBV19	TRBJ2-3	once	NA	TGTGCCAGTAGTGCAGGGATAGCAGATACGCAGTATTTT	CASSAGIADTQYF
TRBV27	TRBJ2-1	NA	NA	TGTGCCAGCAGTCTCAGCTCCTACAATGAGCAGTTCTTC	CASSLSSYNEQFF
TRBV30	TRBJ2-7	NA	TRBD2	TGTGCCTGGGCGGGGGACGACAACGAGCAGTACTTC	CAWAGDDNEQYF
TRBV28	TRBJ2-7	NA	TRBD2	TGTGCCAGCATGGGGACTAGCGGGCCCTACGAGCAGTACTTC	CASMGTSGPYEQYF
TRBV27	TRBJ2-3	once	TRBD2	TGTGCCAGCAGTTCCGGACTAGCGGGAGGGGCAGATACGCAGTATTTT	CASSSGLAGGADTQYF
TRBV4-1	TRBJ1-1	NA	TRBD1	TGCGCCAGCAGCCAATCGACAGGGGGCTACACTGAAGCTTTCTTT	CASSQSTGGYTEAFF
TRBV19	TRBJ2-5	NA	TRBD1	TGTGCCAGTCGAGGACAGGGCCATCTGGAGACCCAGTACTTC	CASRGQGHLETQYF
TRBV9	TRBJ2-1	NA	NA	TGTGCCAGCAGCCTCCGGGACTCCTACTCCTACAATGAGCAGTTCTTC	CASSLRDSYSYNEQFF
TRBV28	TRBJ2-3	NA	TRBD1	TGTGCCAGCAGTCCCCCGGACAGGGTCTTAGATACGCAGTATTTT	CASSPPDRVLDTQYF
TRBV4-1	TRBJ1-2	NA	TRBD1	TGCGCCAGCAGCCATGGGGACAGCTATGGCTACACCTTC	CASSHGDSYGYTF
TRBV9	TRBJ2-3	NA	TRBD2	TGTGCCAGCAATCTAGCGGGGGCCCTCACAGATACGCAGTATTTT	CASNLAGALTDTQYF
TRBV7-3	TRBJ1-1	NA	TRBD1	TGTGCCAGCAGCTACTACAGGGGCACTGAAGCTTTCTTT	CASSYYRGTEAFF
TRBV4-1	TRBJ1-3	few	TRBD1	TGCGCCAGCAGCCATACACCGGGACAGGGGGCTGGAAACACCATATATTTT	CASSHTPGQGAGNTIYF
TRBV6-4	TRBJ1-1	NA	NA	TGTGCCAGCGTTACAGTGAGGAGGACTGAAGCTTTCTTT	CASVTVRRTEAFF
TRBV19	TRBJ1-5	NA	NA	TGTGCCAGTAGTTGGGGACATAGCAATCAGCCCCAGCATTTT	CASSWGHSNQPQHF
TRBV7-3	TRBJ2-1	once	NA	TGTGCCAGCAGCCACCCTCCCTACAATGAGCAGTTCTTC	CASSHPPYNEQFF
TRBV5-1	TRBJ2-7	once	NA	TGCGCCAGCAGCTTGGGGACAGACTACGAGCAGTACTTC	CASSLGTDYEQYF
TRBV7-9	TRBJ2-7	NA	NA	TGTGCCAGCAGCCCCACGGGGACGGGCTACGAGCAGTACTTC	CASSPTGTGYEQYF
TRBV28	TRBJ1-5	NA	NA	TGTGCCAGCAGTTTATTTTCAGGGGTTGGCAATCAGCCCCAGCATTTT	CASSLFSGVGNQPQHF